This TCR beta chain derives from a study of type 1 regulatory T cells. About the research overall: T-allo10 is a Tr1-enriched, alloantigen-specific CD4 T cell product made in vitro. General study results and limits: Tr1 cells had a more restricted TCR repertoire than non-Tr1 cells.

TCRdb re-derived calls from the reads in MiXCR, one entry per CDR3 protein. Among tens of thousands of distinct CDR3 sequences listed, 20% were seen once. There are many counts of this clonotype. Its specificity is unknown. The CDR3 contains 13 residues. V shed 4 bases and J shed 0 bases, with 6 bases lying between them. The V gene's germline CDR1 is GTSNPN and CDR2 SVGIG (reference sequence). Sequencing input: cultured type 1 regulatory T (Tr1) cells, either the whole culture or a sorted fraction (not recorded which). This TCR derives from a human donor in good health. The chain has TRBV30 and TRBJ1-4; D may be TRBD1 (5 bases). This CDR3 is CAWTGSTNEKLFF. For the CDR3, the DNA is TGTGCCTGGACAGGGTCAACTAATGAAAAACTGTTTTTT.